These T cell receptor beta chains were read from a single sample in a study of cytomegalovirus exposure and HLA in healthy donors. Sequenced by immunoSEQ multiplex PCR; TCRdb stores in-frame clones only, minus some. The table has about 190,000 clones, more than 65% seen once; the top ten hold 2.5% to 4%. Sequencing input: PBMCs. The receptors were gathered from a woman aged 30 to 39 in good health and CMV-seropositive. The CDR3 runs from the conserved cysteine through the conserved F or W. Each record gives: J gene, V gene, clone size, D gene, CDR3 protein, CDR3 DNA. The D gene is left open where the match is weak. Clone size is stated in some rows and not others, as once, few, many or a class when expanded.

TRBJ1-1,TRBV18,-,-,CASSRRVTEAFF,TGTGCCAGCTCACGCAGGGTTACTGAAGCTTTCTTT
TRBJ2-3,TRBV7-7,-,-,CASSLSGSTDTQYF,TGTGCTAGCAGCTTGAGCGGGAGCACAGATACGCAGTATTTT
TRBJ2-7,TRBV28,-,-,CASSLLAVYEQYF,TGTGCCAGCAGTTTATTGGCGGTCTACGAGCAGTACTTC
TRBJ2-3,TRBV5-1,-,TRBD2,CASSLEGASRGGYF,TGCGCCAGCAGCTTGGAAGGGGCTAGCCGGGGGGGGTATTTT
TRBJ1-5,TRBV28,-,TRBD1,CASSRTGSNQPQHF,TGTGCCAGCAGCAGGACAGGATCCAATCAGCCCCAGCATTTT
TRBJ2-7,TRBV5-1,once,-,CASSLGTGLSYEQYF,TGCGCCAGCAGCTTGGGTACAGGGCTATCCTACGAGCAGTACTTC
TRBJ1-5,TRBV6-6,-,-,CASSYDRGGGTQHF,TGTGCCAGCAGTTACGATCGTGGGGGGGGAACCCAGCATTTT
TRBJ1-6,TRBV6-6,once,TRBD1,CASSSTGGAYNSPLHF,TGTGCCAGCAGTTCAACAGGGGGCGCCTATAATTCACCCCTCCACTTT
TRBJ1-5,TRBV18,-,TRBD1,CASSPHRGHEQPQHF,TGTGCCAGCTCACCACACAGGGGGCACGAACAGCCCCAGCATTTT
TRBJ2-7,TRBV7-9,-,-,CSSSPGGADSYEQYF,TGTTCCAGCAGCCCCGGAGGGGCGGACTCCTACGAGCAGTACTTC
TRBJ2-5,TRBV7-9,few,-,CASSSQETQYF,TGTGCCAGCAGCTCACAAGAGACCCAGTACTTC
TRBJ1-6,TRBV6-5,-,-,CASRSFGDNSPLHF,TGTGCCAGCAGGAGCTTCGGGGATAATTCACCCCTCCACTTT
TRBJ2-7,TRBV6-6,-,-,CASSGQDSYEQYF,TGTGCCAGCAGTGGTCAGGACTCCTACGAGCAGTACTTC
TRBJ2-1,TRBV27,-,-,CASGTGTVSYNEQFF,TGTGCCAGCGGCACAGGCACTGTCTCCTACAATGAGCAGTTCTTC
TRBJ1-1,TRBV28,-,-,CASTGGNLSEAFF,TGTGCCAGCACGGGGGGGAACTTATCTGAAGCTTTCTTT
TRBJ1-5,TRBV6-1,-,TRBD1,CASSVASGQMNQPQHF,TGTGCCAGCAGTGTCGCATCGGGACAGATGAATCAGCCCCAGCATTTT
TRBJ1-1,TRBV19,-,-,CASSIGTGSEAFF,TGTGCCAGTAGTATAGGTACCGGGTCCGAAGCTTTCTTT
TRBJ2-4,TRBV27,-,-,CASSYQGGNIQYF,TGTGCCAGCAGTTATCAGGGGGGAAACATTCAGTACTTC
TRBJ1-1,TRBV5-1,-,-,CASSLDSPGGTEAFF,TGCGCCAGCAGCTTGGACAGCCCCGGGGGCACTGAAGCTTTCTTT
TRBJ2-1,TRBV5-1,-,TRBD2,CASSLIAGMFDEQFF,TGCGCCAGCAGCTTAATAGCGGGAATGTTCGATGAGCAGTTCTTC
TRBJ2-1,TRBV5-4,-,TRBD2,CASTRVGTSGFNEQFF,TGTGCCAGCACCCGAGTGGGAACTAGCGGTTTCAATGAGCAGTTCTTC
TRBJ2-1,TRBV15,-,-,CATTSGYYNEQFF,TGTGCCACCACCAGCGGGTATTACAATGAGCAGTTCTTC
TRBJ2-7,TRBV2,few,TRBD1,CASSADRGHEQYF,TGTGCCAGCAGTGCGGACAGGGGCCACGAGCAGTACTTC
TRBJ1-1,TRBV6-5,-,-,CASSYSAGVNTEAFF,TGTGCCAGCAGTTACTCGGCAGGGGTGAACACTGAAGCTTTCTTT
TRBJ1-1,TRBV18,few,-,CASSPSGAGDTEAFF,TGTGCCAGCTCACCAAGCGGGGCTGGGGACACTGAAGCTTTCTTT
TRBJ1-4,TRBV29-1,-,TRBD1,CSARPTGTGDEKLFF,TGCAGCGCACGTCCTACCGGGACAGGGGATGAAAAACTGTTTTTT
TRBJ2-3,TRBV2,-,-,CASSDQGTDTQYF,TGTGCCAGCAGTGATCAGGGCACAGATACGCAGTATTTT
TRBJ2-5,TRBV5-1,-,TRBD1,CASTRGFQETQYF,TGCGCCAGCACCAGGGGGTTCCAAGAGACCCAGTACTTC
TRBJ1-5,TRBV7-8,-,TRBD1,CASSVQGGSNQPQHF,TGTGCCAGCAGCGTACAGGGGGGCAGCAATCAGCCCCAGCATTTT
TRBJ1-2,TRBV28,-,-,CASSRYRAPQAGGYTF,TGTGCCAGCAGTCGCTACAGGGCCCCCCAAGCTGGCGGCTACACCTTC
TRBJ1-2,TRBV27,-,-,CASSLSASYYGYTF,TGTGCCAGCAGTTTATCGGCCAGTTACTATGGCTACACCTTC
TRBJ1-1,TRBV5-1,few,-,CASSLAGANTEAFF,TGCGCCAGCAGCTTGGCCGGAGCGAACACTGAAGCTTTCTTT
TRBJ1-3,TRBV7-9,-,TRBD1,CASSTGTGSGNTIYF,TGTGCCAGCAGCACGGGGACAGGGTCCGGAAACACCATATATTTT
TRBJ2-2,TRBV9,-,TRBD2,CASSVARGRAELFF,TGTGCCAGCAGCGTAGCTCGAGGGAGGGCCGAGCTGTTTTTT
TRBJ2-7,TRBV6-5,-,TRBD2,CASSPGTSGVYEQYF,TGTGCCAGCAGTCCCGGGACTAGCGGGGTCTACGAGCAGTACTTC
TRBJ1-2,TRBV27,few,-,CASSPGDLIPGYTF,TGTGCCAGCAGCCCGGGAGACCTTATTCCGGGCTACACCTTC
TRBJ1-5,TRBV6-6,-,TRBD1,CASCLMDRGFSPQHF,TGTGCCAGCTGCTTGATGGACAGGGGGTTTAGCCCCCAGCATTTT
TRBJ1-2,TRBV4-2,-,TRBD1,CASSNMDRILYGYGYTF,TGTGCCAGCAGCAACATGGACAGGATTCTTTATGGCTATGGCTACACCTTC
TRBJ2-1,TRBV7-7,once,-,CASSLVKPGSGSYNEQFF,TGTGCCAGCAGCTTAGTGAAGCCAGGTAGCGGCTCCTACAATGAGCAGTTCTTC
TRBJ1-1,TRBV6-6,once,-,CASIRARGGNTEAFF,TGTGCCAGCATTCGAGCAAGGGGGGGGAACACTGAAGCTTTCTTT
TRBJ2-7,TRBV28,-,-,CASSLQAGGSEQYF,TGTGCCAGCAGTTTACAGGCGGGCGGGTCCGAGCAGTACTTC
TRBJ2-7,TRBV18,-,TRBD1,CASSPGQTYEQYF,TGTGCCAGCTCACCGGGACAGACCTACGAGCAGTACTTC
TRBJ2-7,TRBV28,once,TRBD1,CASTGQGSSYEQYF,TGTGCCAGCACCGGACAGGGTTCCTCCTACGAGCAGTACTTC
TRBJ2-7,TRBV28,few,-,CASSLGYEQYF,TGTGCCAGCAGTTTGGGCTACGAGCAGTACTTC
TRBJ2-2,TRBV28,few,TRBD1,CASRLPGQGFTGELFF,TGTGCCAGCAGATTACCGGGACAGGGATTCACCGGGGAGCTGTTTTTT
TRBJ2-6,TRBV2,-,TRBD1,CASSYRGTSGANVLTF,TGTGCCAGCAGTTACAGGGGCACCTCTGGGGCCAACGTCCTGACTTTC
TRBJ1-1,TRBV28,-,-,CATQRGTEAFF,TGTGCCACCCAACGCGGCACTGAAGCTTTCTTT
TRBJ1-1,TRBV15,once,-,CATSRGGRWDTQGPEAFF,TGTGCCACCAGCAGAGGGGGAAGGTGGGACACTCAAGGGCCTGAAGCTTTCTTT
TRBJ2-3,TRBV6-1,-,-,CASSEALGSADTQYF,TGTGCCAGCAGTGAAGCGCTCGGGAGCGCAGATACGCAGTATTTT
TRBJ2-1,TRBV6-5,few,TRBD1,CASSDGQANEQFF,TGTGCCAGCAGTGACGGACAGGCCAATGAGCAGTTCTTC
TRBJ2-2,TRBV11-1,few,-,CASSLWARGTGELFF,TGTGCCAGCAGCTTATGGGCCCGGGGAACCGGGGAGCTGTTTTTT
TRBJ1-2,TRBV28,-,TRBD1,CASVIQGGHYGYTF,TGTGCCAGCGTAATCCAGGGGGGTCACTATGGCTACACCTTC
TRBJ1-1,TRBV11-2,-,-,CASSLGGAGTEAFF,TGTGCCAGCAGCTTAGGGGGTGCGGGAACTGAAGCTTTCTTT
TRBJ2-1,TRBV28,-,TRBD2,CASSRGLADEQFF,TGTGCCAGCAGCCGCGGACTAGCGGATGAGCAGTTCTTC
TRBJ1-1,TRBV18,once,-,CASSLGGDTEAFF,TGTGCCAGCTCCCTGGGGGGGGACACTGAAGCTTTCTTT
TRBJ2-2,TRBV5-1,-,TRBD1,CASSPRTGGYRELFF,TGCGCCAGCAGCCCCCGGACAGGGGGCTACCGGGAGCTGTTTTTT
TRBJ1-2,TRBV28,once,TRBD1,CASSATRTGGYGYTF,TGTGCCAGCAGCGCCACCCGGACAGGGGGCTATGGCTACACCTTC
TRBJ2-7,TRBV5-4,once,-,CASSGAGPGTYEQYF,TGTGCCAGCAGCGGGGCGGGGCCCGGAACCTACGAGCAGTACTTC